What follows are 18 T cell receptor beta chains derived from one specimen sequenced in a study of blood T cell repertoires in COVID-19. This table comes from immunoSEQ multiplex PCR, and its TCRdb copy is limited to in-frame clones, with some not included. The data contain around 250,000 clones, roughly 84% of them singletons. Source material: peripheral blood. These receptor sequences come from a woman aged 40 to 50 who had recovered from COVID-19.

The V call is TRBV12-3 or TRBV12-4, the J call TRBJ2-7; a weak D match, TRBD2 (5 bases). The CDR3 contains 13 residues. V lost 7 bases and J lost 1, with 11 bases in between. CDR3 DNA sequence: TGTGCCAGCAAAGGACTGAGTTCCTACGAGCAGTACTTC. It yields the protein CASKGLSSYEQYF.

The rearrangement joins TRBV4-1 to TRBJ1-2, with a possible D match to TRBD1 (6 bases). Trimming left V 1 base short and J 6 bases short, with 9 bases between. CDR1 and CDR2 from the germline V gene are MGHRA and YSYEKL. The CDR3 consists of 13 residues. CDR3 sequence (DNA): TGCGCCAGCAGCCAAGTGGCAGGGGATGGCTACACCTTC. It specifies CASSQVAGDGYTF.

This chain links TRBV7-9 with TRBJ1-4, with 12 bases fitting TRBD1. There are 19 residues in the CDR3. Germline V gene data show CDR1 as SEHNR and CDR2 as FQNEAQ (reference sequence). With 1 base clipped from V and 1 base from J, the junction kept 7 bases outside the gene matches. In nucleotides, the CDR3 is TGTGCCAGCAGCTTAGGCCCGGGACAGGGGGCCGGAACTAATGAAAAACTGTTTTTT. It specifies CASSLGPGQGAGTNEKLFF.

V usage is TRBV28 and J usage is TRBJ2-7, with a possible D match to TRBD1 (6 bases). This CDR3 has 11 amino acids. Trimming took off 7 bases at V and 7 bases at J, with 11 bases between the two ends. Germline assignment: CDR1 MDHEN and CDR2 SYDVKM. The CDR3 region has the DNA TGTGCCAGCACCGTAGGGGGAGAGCAGTACTTC. It is translated as CASTVGGEQYF.

This chain uses TRBV5-5 with TRBJ2-5, with D maybe TRBD2 (7 bases). In germline, CDR1 is SGHKS, CDR2 YYEKEE (reference sequence). Deletions cut 2 bases from V and 5 bases from J, with 25 bases between. The CDR3 sequence is 18 residues long. This CDR3 is CASSLGTGGRGAHETQYF. CDR3 coding DNA: TGTGCCAGCAGCTTAGGGACCGGTGGGAGGGGGGCGCATGAGACCCAGTACTTC.

In this sample, this clone turned up once. The V gene is TRBV7-5, the J gene TRBJ2-4; whether TRBD1, the table's D call, matches the DNA was not checked. TRBV7-5 is tagged as a pseudogene. The CDR3 covers 18 residues. The CDR3 nucleotides are TGTGTCGCTAGACAGGGGGCGACCCCAAACACAGCCAAAAACATTCAGTACTTC. Residues: CVARQGATPNTAKNIQYF.

The chain combines TRBV12-3 or TRBV12-4 with TRBJ2-3, with D hard to call. The CDR3 totals 13 residues. V lost 3 bases to trimming and J lost 1 base, with 5 bases between them. CDR3 in amino acids: CASSLERTDTQYF. In nucleotides, the CDR3 is TGTGCCAGCAGTTTGGAGCGCACAGATACGCAGTATTTT.

A single count supports this clone. This sequence joins TRBV4-1 and TRBJ2-3; no firm D call. The V end was cut by 1 base, the J end by 0 bases, with 11 bases between. Germline V gene lookup returns CDR1 MGHRA and CDR2 YSYEKL. This CDR3 region has 16 residues. CDR3 bases: TGCGCCAGCAGCCAAGGTGTCGTGGCTAGCACAGATACGCAGTATTTT. It translates to CASSQGVVASTDTQYF.

For the CDR3, the DNA is TGCGCCAGCAGCTCAAATACACCAGTAATGTTCCAAGAGACCCAGTACTTC. Protein: CASSSNTPVMFQETQYF. The chain links TRBV5-1 to TRBJ2-5, with D unresolved. Looked up from germline, CDR1 is SGHRS and CDR2 is YFSETQ. The V gene lost 3 bases and the J gene lost 1 base, with 19 bases spanning the gap. The CDR3 consists of 17 residues.

The J gene is TRBJ1-1, the V gene TRBV6-5, with 7 positions matching TRBD1. The V gene's germline CDR1 is MNHEY and CDR2 SVGAGI. This CDR3 has 14 residues. The V gene end was trimmed by 2 bases and the J gene end by 7 bases; junction bases not matched to a gene: 7. CDR3 in DNA: TGTGCCAGCAGTTACCTCGACAGGGAGGTTGAAGCTTTCTTT. It encodes CASSYLDREVEAFF.

V is TRBV2 and J is TRBJ2-5; 7 bases agree with TRBD1. The CDR3 runs to 14 residues. V was pared by 2 bases and J by 5 bases, with 5 bases of the junction left unmatched. Germline lookup yields CDR1 SNHLY and CDR2 FYNNEI. CDR3 sequence: CASSEQGQAETQYF. The CDR3 DNA reads as TGTGCCAGCAGTGAACAAGGACAGGCCGAGACCCAGTACTTC.

The chain uses TRBV29-1 and TRBJ1-1, with D possibly being TRBD1 (6 bases). The CDR3 length is 14 residues. CDR1 and CDR2 (germline): SQVTM, ANQGSEA. V shed 5 bases and J shed 4 bases, with 17 bases lying between them. The CDR3 nucleotides read TGCAGCGTTTTAAGCGGGGGGCATCCCACTGAAGCTTTCTTT. Protein product: CSVLSGGHPTEAFF.

The chain joins TRBV10-2 to TRBJ2-7; 10 positions match TRBD1. CDR3 length equals 16 residues. Trimming at V came to 2 bases and at J to 3 bases, leaving 7 bases not matched to a gene. Looked up from germline, CDR1 is WSHSY and CDR2 is SAAADI. This chain's CDR3 is CASSEGMGTGVYEQYF. CDR3 nucleotides: TGCGCCAGCAGTGAGGGTATGGGGACAGGGGTCTACGAGCAGTACTTC.

The chain combines TRBV28 with TRBJ2-7; possibly TRBD1 for D (5 bases). Germline assignment: CDR1 MDHEN and CDR2 SYDVKM. The CDR3 contains 11 residues. V was trimmed by 7 bases and J by 2 bases, leaving 6 bases between them. This chain's CDR3 is CASTGTYEQYF. Written as DNA, the CDR3 is TGTGCCAGCACAGGGACCTACGAGCAGTACTTC.

The chain is built from TRBV2 and TRBJ2-1; possible D gene TRBD2, 6 bases. The germline V gene has CDR1 SNHLY and CDR2 FYNNEI. The length of the CDR3 is 13 residues. Trimming left V 5 bases short and J 12 bases short, with 17 bases between. CDR3 residues: CASSTYTTGGQFF. CDR3 sequence (DNA): TGTGCCAGCAGTACATATACCACCGGGGGGCAGTTCTTC.

This clone was detected only once. The chain combines TRBV3-1 (or the pseudogene TRBV3-2) with TRBJ2-2; 8 bases match TRBD1. Losses at the gene ends were 6 bases for V and 1 base for J; bases not matched to a gene: 1. Germline lookup yields CDR1 LGHDT and CDR2 YNNKEL (reference sequence). This CDR3 is 14 amino acids long. CDR3 DNA: TGTGCCAGCAGGGGACAGGTGAACACCGGGGAGCTGTTTTTT. Protein: CASRGQVNTGELFF.

The genes are TRBV28 and TRBJ2-7, with D tentatively TRBD1 (6 bases). The V gene lost 4 bases and the J gene lost 3 bases, with 13 bases spanning the gap. There are 14 residues in the CDR3. The germline V gene encodes CDR1 MDHEN and CDR2 SYDVKM. DNA of the CDR3: TGTGCCAGCAGTTCTCCCGGCAGGGGCTACGAGCAGTACTTC. This gives the protein CASSSPGRGYEQYF. Full variable domain (remainder filled in from reference TRBV28 and TRBJ2-7): DVKVTQSSRYLVKRTGEKVFLECVQDMDHENMFWYRQDPGLGLRLIYFSYDVKMKEKGDIPEGYSVSREKKERFSLILESASTNQTSMYLCASSSPGRGYEQYFGPGTRLTVT.

The CDR3 sequence is CASSPLPGQGEEKLFF. The CDR3 region has the DNA TGTGCCAGCAGCCCTTTGCCGGGACAGGGAGAGGAAAAACTGTTTTTT. V usage is TRBV3-1 (or the pseudogene TRBV3-2) and J usage is TRBJ1-4, with 9 nucleotides matching TRBD1. Germline V lookup: CDR1 LGHDT, CDR2 YNNKEL (reference sequence). The CDR3 contains 16 residues. With V trimmed by 4 bases and J by 8 bases, 11 bases remained unmatched.